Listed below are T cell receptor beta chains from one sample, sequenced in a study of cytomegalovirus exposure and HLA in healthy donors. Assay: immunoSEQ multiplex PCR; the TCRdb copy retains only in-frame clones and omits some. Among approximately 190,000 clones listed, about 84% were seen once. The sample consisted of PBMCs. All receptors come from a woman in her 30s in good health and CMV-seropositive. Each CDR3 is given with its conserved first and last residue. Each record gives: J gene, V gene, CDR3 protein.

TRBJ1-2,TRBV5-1,CASSTDGWSPYGYTF
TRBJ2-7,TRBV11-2,CASSQSSGGYEQYF
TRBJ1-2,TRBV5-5,CASSFGTGYGYTF
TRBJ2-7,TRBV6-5,CASSYIAGREQYF
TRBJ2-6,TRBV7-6,CASTPLGANVLTF
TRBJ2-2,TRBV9,CASSVGASGATGELFF
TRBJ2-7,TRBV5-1,CASSLAPLDRRFSYEQYF
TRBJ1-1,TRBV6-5,CASHRGRNTEAFF
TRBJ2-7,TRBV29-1,CSVEGRFGQGYEQYF
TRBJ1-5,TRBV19,CASSILGTAYSNQPQHF
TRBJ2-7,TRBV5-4,CASSLARTSGRAAYEQYF
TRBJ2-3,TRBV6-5,CASRAGDTQYF
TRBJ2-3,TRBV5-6,CASSGLGQSMYSTDTQYF
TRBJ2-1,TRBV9,CASSDSPLAGENNEQFF
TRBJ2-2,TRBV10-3,CAISESGTGGLPAGELFF
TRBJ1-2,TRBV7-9,CASSATGNGDGYTF
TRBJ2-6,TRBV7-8,CATRFSGANVLTF
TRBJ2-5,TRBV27,CASSRTSGSRETQYF
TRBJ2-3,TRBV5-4,CASSHSAGTDTQYF
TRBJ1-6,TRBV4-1,CASRRGTGGNSPLHF
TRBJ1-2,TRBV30,CAWSVYHGQGREGYTF
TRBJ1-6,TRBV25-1,CASSEFRGTGNSPLHF
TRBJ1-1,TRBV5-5,CASSFRQVRGDTEAFF
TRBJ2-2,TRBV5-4,CASSLDRFPGELFF